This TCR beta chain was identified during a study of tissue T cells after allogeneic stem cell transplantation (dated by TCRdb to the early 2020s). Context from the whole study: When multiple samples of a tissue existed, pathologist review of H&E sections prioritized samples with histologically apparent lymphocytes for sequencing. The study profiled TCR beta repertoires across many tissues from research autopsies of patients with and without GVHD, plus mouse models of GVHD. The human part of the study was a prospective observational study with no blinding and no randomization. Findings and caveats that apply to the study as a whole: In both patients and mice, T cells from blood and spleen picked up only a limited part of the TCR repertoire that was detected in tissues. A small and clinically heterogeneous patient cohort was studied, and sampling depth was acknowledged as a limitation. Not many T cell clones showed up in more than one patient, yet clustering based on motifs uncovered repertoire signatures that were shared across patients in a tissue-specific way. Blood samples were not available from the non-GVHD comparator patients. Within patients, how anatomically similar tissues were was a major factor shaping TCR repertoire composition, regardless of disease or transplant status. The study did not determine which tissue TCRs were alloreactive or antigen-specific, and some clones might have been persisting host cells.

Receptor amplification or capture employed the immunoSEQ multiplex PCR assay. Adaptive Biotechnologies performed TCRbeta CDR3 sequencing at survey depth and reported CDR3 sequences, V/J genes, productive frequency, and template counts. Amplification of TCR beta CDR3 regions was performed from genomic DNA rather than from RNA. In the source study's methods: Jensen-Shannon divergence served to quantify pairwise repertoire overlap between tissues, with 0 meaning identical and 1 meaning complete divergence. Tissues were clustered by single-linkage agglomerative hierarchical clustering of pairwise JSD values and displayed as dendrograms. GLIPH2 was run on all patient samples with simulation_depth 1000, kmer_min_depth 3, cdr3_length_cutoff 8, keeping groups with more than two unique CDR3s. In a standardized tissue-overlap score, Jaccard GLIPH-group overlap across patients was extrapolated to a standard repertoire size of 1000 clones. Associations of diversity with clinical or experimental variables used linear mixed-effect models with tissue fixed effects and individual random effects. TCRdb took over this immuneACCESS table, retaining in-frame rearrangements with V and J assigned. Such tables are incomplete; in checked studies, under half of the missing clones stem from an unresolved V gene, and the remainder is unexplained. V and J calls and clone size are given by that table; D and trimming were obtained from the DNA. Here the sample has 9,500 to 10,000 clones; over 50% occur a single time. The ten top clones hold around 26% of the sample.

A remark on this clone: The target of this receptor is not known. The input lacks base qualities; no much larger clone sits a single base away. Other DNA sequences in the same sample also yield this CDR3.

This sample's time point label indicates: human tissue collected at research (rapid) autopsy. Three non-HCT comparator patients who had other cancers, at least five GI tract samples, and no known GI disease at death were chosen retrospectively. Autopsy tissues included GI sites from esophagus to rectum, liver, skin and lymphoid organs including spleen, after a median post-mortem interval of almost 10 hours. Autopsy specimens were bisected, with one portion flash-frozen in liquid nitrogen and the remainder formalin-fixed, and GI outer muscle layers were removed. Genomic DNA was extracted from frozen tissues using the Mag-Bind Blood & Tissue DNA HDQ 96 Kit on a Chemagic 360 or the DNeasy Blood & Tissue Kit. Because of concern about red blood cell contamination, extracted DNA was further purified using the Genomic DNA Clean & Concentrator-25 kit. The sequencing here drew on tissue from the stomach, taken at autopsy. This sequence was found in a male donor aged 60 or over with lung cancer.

The CDR3 protein: CAWNLGQLNTEAFF. The sequenced DNA is TGTGCCTGGAATCTCGGACAGTTAAACACTGAAGCTTTCTTT. Here the chain combines TRBV30 and TRBJ1-1; TRBD1 is possibly the D segment (6 matching bases). The CDR3, cysteine through phenylalanine, is 14 amino acids long. Only CDR3 DNA remains: 42 bases, in frame from the first base. V is pared back by 4 bases and J by 2 bases, with 14 bases lying between the germline termini. The germline V gene (reference sequence) specifies GTSNPN as CDR1 and SVGIG as CDR2.